The 22 T cell receptor beta chains listed next were all sequenced from one sample in a study of shared clonotypes between healthy human individuals. Here immunoSEQ multiplex PCR was the method, and the copy in TCRdb shows in-frame clones only, minus some. Of about 120,000 clones detected, roughly two thirds appear once; the ten largest clones hold about 23%. Sequencing was carried out using memory CD8+ T cells sorted from blood. Subset indicated: CD45RO+ cells pooled with CCR7-negative TemRA cells. These receptors came from a woman aged 25 to 45 in good health.

The chain is built from TRBV11-1 and TRBJ2-7; the D gene is possibly TRBD2 (5 bases). V lost 8 bases, J lost 5 bases, and 22 bases lay in between. The germline CDR1 and CDR2 sequences are SGHAT and FQDESV (reference sequence). The CDR3 length is 15 residues. CDR3 protein: CASGLTGCWTNEQYF. CDR3 DNA sequence: TGTGCCAGCGGACTTACCGGATGCTGGACCAACGAGCAGTACTTC.

The genes are TRBV27 and TRBJ2-3; 13 nucleotides agree with TRBD2. Germline V gene data show CDR1 as MNHEY and CDR2 as SMNVEV (reference sequence). V gave up 3 bases and J gave up 6 bases; unmatched junction bases: 6. This CDR3 has 16 residues. Here the CDR3 DNA reads TGTGCCAGCAGTTTCCGGACTAGCGGGAGTACGGATACGCAGTATTTT. Its translation is CASSFRTSGSTDTQYF.

This clone has a count of ten or more. V gene TRBV6-4 combines with J gene TRBJ2-4, with 8 bases fitting TRBD1. With 0 bases clipped from V and 8 bases from J, the junction kept 0 bases outside the gene matches. The CDR3 has 13 amino acids. CDR1 MRHNA and CDR2 SNTAGT come from the germline V gene. For the CDR3, the DNA is TGTGCCAGCAGTGACTCGGACAGGGACATTCAGTACTTC. Translating gives CASSDSDRDIQYF.

The genes are TRBV5-4 and TRBJ2-7, with TRBD1 matching 8 bases. The CDR3 is made up of 14 amino acids. The trim removed 5 bases at V and 6 bases at J, leaving 10 bases unmatched. Germline CDR1 and CDR2: SGHNT and YYREEE (reference sequence). The CDR3 DNA follows: TGTGCCAGCAGTATCCCGACAGGGGAGAGCGAGCAGTACTTC. This gives the protein CASSIPTGESEQYF.

This clone occurred many times. The gene calls are TRBV7-9 and TRBJ2-7; no clear D gene. Germline V gene data show CDR1 as SEHNR and CDR2 as FQNEAQ (reference sequence). V lost 4 bases, J lost 3 bases, and 10 bases lay in between. CDR3 size: 13 residues. CDR3 region: CASSSDTGYEQYF. The CDR3 DNA sequence: TGTGCCAGCAGCTCAGACACGGGCTACGAGCAGTACTTC.

The V gene is TRBV19, the J gene TRBJ2-5; 7 positions match TRBD2. The assigned J gene may be wrong: the sequence end matches TRBJ2-7 better. Germline V gives CDR1 LNHDA, CDR2 SQIVND (reference sequence). CDR3 length equals 15 residues. CDR3 DNA: TGTGCCAGTAGTATAGACGGCGGGAGTCCCAACGAGCAGTACTTC. This sequence encodes CASSIDGGSPNEQYF.

The genes are TRBV5-1 and TRBJ2-7; D perhaps matches TRBD1 (6 bases). The germline gives CDR1 SGHRS, CDR2 YFSETQ. CDR3 length: 15 residues. Trimming removed 0 bases from V and 0 bases from J, with 10 bases in between. DNA for the CDR3: TGCGCCAGCAGCTTGGCTGGGGGCTCCTCCTACGAGCAGTACTTC. Its translation: CASSLAGGSSYEQYF.

With respect to this clone: A read error may produce the germline difference seen at one junction end. This chain links TRBV19 with TRBJ1-2; D is uncertain. This CDR3 region has 13 residues. CDR1 is LNHDA, CDR2 SQIVND, per germline (reference sequence). The CDR3 bases are TGTGCCAGTAGTTCTCGTAGGAATCGGGCCTCTTCGTTC. It yields the protein CASSSRRNRASSF.

This clone appeared once. The chain links TRBV4-1 to TRBJ2-5; TRBD2 might be the D (5 bases). TRBJ2-7 explains the end of the DNA better; the J call may be wrong. CDR1 and CDR2 from the germline V gene are MGHRA and YSYEKL. The CDR3 length is 15 residues. For the CDR3, the DNA is TGCGCCAGCAGCCAAGACGAGGGTCTGATCTACGAGCAGTACTTC. This translates into CASSQDEGLIYEQYF.

This clone came up once. The junction departs from the called germline gene at one end, perhaps through a read error. This rearrangement joins TRBV6-5 to TRBJ2-4; D remains unclear. Per germline, CDR1 MNHEY and CDR2 SVGAGI. The CDR3 loop spans 11 amino acids. The CDR3 DNA follows: TGTGCCAGCAGTTACGGGGTAGGTAGGGACTTC. Its translation: CASSYGVGRDF.

For the CDR3, the DNA is TGTGCCATCAGTGTAAGGTGGCGGGGCGGGAAGGTAGAGCAGTTCTTC. Its protein product is CAISVRWRGGKVEQFF. This chain links TRBV10-3 with TRBJ2-1, with D perhaps TRBD2 (6 bases). V lost 4 bases and J 10 bases, leaving 23 bases between the germline ends. This CDR3 spans 16 amino acids. Germline lookup yields CDR1 ENHRY and CDR2 SYGVKD.

This clone came up many times. This chain uses TRBV6-1 with TRBJ1-5; D gene unclear. In germline, CDR1 is MNHNS, CDR2 SASEGT. The CDR3 length is 14 residues. V lost 8 bases to trimming and J lost 3 bases, with 14 bases between them. The CDR3 spells CASSTSGDNQPQHF. DNA of the CDR3: TGTGCCAGCTCAACGTCCGGGGACAATCAGCCCCAGCATTTT.

In its sample, this clone was seen once. The rearrangement links TRBV27 to TRBJ2-1; TRBD2 agrees at 8 bases. V gave up 6 bases and J gave up 6 bases; unmatched junction bases: 4. The CDR3 consists of 13 residues. Germline CDR1 reads MNHEY; CDR2 reads SMNVEV (reference sequence). The CDR3 protein is CASSSGTSNEQFF. CDR3 bases: TGTGCCAGCAGCTCCGGGACTAGCAATGAGCAGTTCTTC.

This chain uses TRBV7-2 with TRBJ2-1; unclear D gene. The CDR3 covers 13 residues. The ends were cut back, 5 bases at V and 5 bases at J, with 10 bases in the middle. Per the germline V gene, CDR1 is SGHTA and CDR2 is FQGNSA. The CDR3 is CASSRYIDNEQFF. In DNA form, the CDR3 reads TGTGCCAGCAGCAGGTACATCGACAATGAGCAGTTCTTC.

This chain joins TRBV27 and TRBJ2-5; D gene uncertain. The CDR3 is made up of 16 amino acids. Germline CDR1 reads MNHEY; CDR2 reads SMNVEV (reference sequence). With 2 bases removed from V and 4 bases from J, the gap between germline ends came to 17 bases. The CDR3 DNA is TGTGCCAGCAGTTTAAAGTACTACCCCCCCGGAGAGACCCAGTACTTC. Translated: CASSLKYYPPGETQYF.

The V and J genes are TRBV9 and TRBJ2-7; 7 nucleotides line up with TRBD2. The CDR3 contains 15 residues. Germline V gene data show CDR1 as SGDLS and CDR2 as YYNGEE. V shed 6 bases, J shed 0 bases, and the junction held 9 bases outside the gene matches. CDR3 bases: TGTGCCAGCAACGCAGGCGGGGGACTCTCCTACGAGCAGTACTTC. Amino acid sequence: CASNAGGGLSYEQYF. Together with reference TRBV9 and TRBJ2-7, the CDR3 gives the full variable domain: DSGVTQTPKHLITATGQRVTLRCSPRSGDLSVYWYQQSLDQGLQFLIQYYNGEERAKGNILERFSAQQFPDLHSELNLSSLELGDSALYFCASNAGGGLSYEQYFGPGTRLTVT.

The chain recombines TRBV7-4 with TRBJ2-3, with TRBD1 matching 9 bases. V trimming: 4 bases; J trimming: 4 bases; junction bases outside the gene matches: 6. Germline lookup yields CDR1 SGHVT and CDR2 SQSDAQ. The CDR3 loop spans 15 amino acids. The CDR3 DNA reads TGTGCCAGCAGCTCGGACAGGGGTCGTGCAGATACGCAGTATTTT. Amino acid sequence: CASSSDRGRADTQYF.

The genes are TRBV27 and TRBJ2-7; 9 bases are shared with TRBD2. Germline-derived CDR1 and CDR2 are MNHEY and SMNVEV (reference sequence). J lost 2 bases, V lost 3 bases, and 5 bases had no gene match. The CDR3 spans 15 residues. CDR3 bases: TGTGCCAGCAGTTTTCGCCTAGCGGGGACCTACGAGCAGTACTTC. Residues: CASSFRLAGTYEQYF.

This chain uses TRBV7-9 with TRBJ2-1, with D uncertain. The germline gives CDR1 SEHNR, CDR2 FQNEAQ (reference sequence). This CDR3 spans 14 amino acids. V lost 4 bases and J 4 bases, leaving 11 bases between the germline ends. The CDR3 coding sequence is TGTGCCAGCAGCTCGGGCAGTAGGTACAATGAGCAGTTCTTC. As protein: CASSSGSRYNEQFF.

V gene TRBV2 combines with J gene TRBJ1-1; D unresolved. The CDR3 is made up of 13 amino acids. The germline V gene has CDR1 SNHLY and CDR2 FYNNEI. V lost 7 bases, J lost 2 bases, and 11 bases lay in between. CDR3 nucleotides: TGTGCCAGCAACAATAGGCTAAACACTGAAGCTTTCTTT. Its protein is CASNNRLNTEAFF.

This CDR3 is CAIQPVTGELFF. In DNA, the CDR3 is TGTGCCATCCAACCGGTGACCGGGGAGCTGTTTTTT. The chain has TRBV2 and TRBJ2-2; D not resolved. The germline V gene encodes CDR1 SNHLY and CDR2 FYNNEI. This CDR3 spans 12 amino acids. V shed 10 bases and J shed 5 bases, with 11 bases lying between them.

V is TRBV2 and J is TRBJ1-5; TRBD1 agrees at 9 bases. From germline, CDR1 is SNHLY and CDR2 FYNNEI. This CDR3 is built from 14 residues. With V trimmed by 3 bases and J by 8 bases, 5 bases remained unmatched. CDR3 nucleotides: TGTGCCAGCAGTGAGGGGACAGGGAATAAGCCCCAGCATTTT. Translation: CASSEGTGNKPQHF. Based on the CDR3 plus reference TRBV2 and TRBJ1-5, the full variable domain is EPEVTQTPSHQVTQMGQEVILRCVPISNHLYFYWYRQILGQKVEFLVSFYNNEISEKSEIFDDQFSVERPDGSNFTLKIRSTKLEDSAMYFCASSEGTGNKPQHFGDGTRLSIL.